A selection of T cell receptor beta chains follows, all from one sample in a study of human T cells and chemical hapten exposure. TCRdb fed the RACE reads into MiXCR, producing one record per CDR3 protein. The profile shows nearly 350,000 distinct CDR3 sequences, 5.5% to 8% of them singletons. The sequencing here drew on whole blood, taken in connection with sensitization to the hapten diphenylcyclopropenone (DPC). The receptors originated from a woman younger than 35 with alopecia areata. Some clones in this sample may be carry-over from other donors' samples. Each CDR3 is given with its conserved first and last residue. A D gene is named only where the DNA matches it firmly. Clone size is shown for a subset of rows, as once, few, many or a class of expanded clone.

CDR3aa: CATSDFPSGTDTGELFF; CDR3nt: TGTGCCACCAGTGATTTCCCGTCCGGGACAGACACCGGGGAGCTGTTTTTT; d_gene: TRBD1; v_gene: TRBV24-1; j_gene: TRBJ2-2; abundance: few
CDR3aa: CASSLLGGLQETQYF; CDR3nt: TGTGCCAGCAGTTTACTGGGGGGACTTCAAGAGACCCAGTACTTC; d_gene: -; v_gene: TRBV28; j_gene: TRBJ2-5; abundance: -
CDR3aa: CSVGNGDYYGYTF; CDR3nt: TGCAGCGTTGGAAACGGGGATTACTATGGCTACACCTTC; d_gene: -; v_gene: TRBV29-1; j_gene: TRBJ1-2; abundance: -
CDR3aa: CASSLGDRHRTDTQYF; CDR3nt: TGCGCCAGCAGTCTCGGCGACCGCCACCGCACAGATACGCAGTATTTT; d_gene: -; v_gene: TRBV4-1; j_gene: TRBJ2-3; abundance: -
CDR3aa: CASSLTGYNIQYF; CDR3nt: TGTGCCAGCAGCTTGACAGGGTATAACATTCAGTACTTC; d_gene: TRBD1; v_gene: TRBV11-2; j_gene: TRBJ2-4; abundance: many
CDR3aa: CASSPGVLSSYNEQFF; CDR3nt: TGTGCCAGCAGCCCCGGGGTACTGAGCTCCTACAATGAGCAGTTCTTC; d_gene: -; v_gene: TRBV7-9; j_gene: TRBJ2-1; abundance: few
CDR3aa: CASSYKNTGELFF; CDR3nt: TGTGCCAGCAGTTACAAGAACACCGGGGAGCTGTTTTTT; d_gene: -; v_gene: TRBV6-2/TRBV6-3; j_gene: TRBJ2-2; abundance: -
CDR3aa: CASSWGTGHYEQYF; CDR3nt: TGTGCCAGCAGTTGGGGGACAGGGCATTACGAGCAGTACTTC; d_gene: TRBD1; v_gene: TRBV12-3/TRBV12-4; j_gene: TRBJ2-7; abundance: many
CDR3aa: CASSQMTGGIQYF; CDR3nt: TGTGCCAGCAGCCAAATGACAGGGGGCATTCAGTACTTC; d_gene: TRBD1; v_gene: TRBV3-1; j_gene: TRBJ2-4; abundance: few
CDR3aa: CASTPSPGRQIDTQYF; CDR3nt: TGTGCCAGCACCCCTTCCCCGGGACGACAAATAGATACGCAGTATTTT; d_gene: -; v_gene: TRBV14; j_gene: TRBJ2-3; abundance: -
CDR3aa: CASSLEGHNQPQHF; CDR3nt: TGCGCCAGCAGCTTGGAGGGCCACAATCAGCCCCAGCATTTT; d_gene: -; v_gene: TRBV5-1; j_gene: TRBJ1-5; abundance: -
CDR3aa: CASSLVLAAYNEQFF; CDR3nt: TGTGCCAGCAGCTTGGTACTAGCGGCCTACAATGAGCAGTTCTTC; d_gene: TRBD2; v_gene: TRBV5-5; j_gene: TRBJ2-1; abundance: many
CDR3aa: CASSKYRDSGFQFF; CDR3nt: TGTGCCAGCAGTAAATACCGGGACTCGGGGTTTCAGTTCTTC; d_gene: -; v_gene: TRBV6-5; j_gene: TRBJ2-1; abundance: few
CDR3aa: CASTGHLNTEAFF; CDR3nt: TGCGCCAGCACCGGACACCTGAACACTGAAGCTTTCTTT; d_gene: -; v_gene: TRBV10-2; j_gene: TRBJ1-1; abundance: many
CDR3aa: CASSFVGTSGGARADTQYF; CDR3nt: TGTGCCAGCAGCTTCGTTGGGACTAGCGGGGGGGCCAGGGCAGATACGCAGTATTTT; d_gene: TRBD2; v_gene: TRBV7-9; j_gene: TRBJ2-3; abundance: -
CDR3aa: CASSPGVVSYNEQFF; CDR3nt: TGTGCCAGCAGCCCCGGAGTAGTCTCCTACAATGAGCAGTTCTTC; d_gene: -; v_gene: TRBV6-2/TRBV6-3; j_gene: TRBJ2-1; abundance: few
CDR3aa: CASSQEGGPRYGYTF; CDR3nt: TGCGCCAGCAGCCAAGAAGGGGGACCTCGCTATGGCTACACCTTC; d_gene: -; v_gene: TRBV4-1; j_gene: TRBJ1-2; abundance: -
CDR3aa: CASSRGGGEDYGYTF; CDR3nt: TGTGCCAGCAGCCGGGGAGGGGGAGAAGACTATGGCTACACCTTC; d_gene: -; v_gene: TRBV28; j_gene: TRBJ1-2; abundance: few
CDR3aa: CASSLTGVFSYGYTF; CDR3nt: TGTGCCAGCAGCTTGACAGGGGTTTTTAGCTATGGCTACACCTTC; d_gene: TRBD1; v_gene: TRBV7-2; j_gene: TRBJ1-2; abundance: many
CDR3aa: CASSGEGFYEQYF; CDR3nt: TGTGCCAGCAGTGGGGAGGGATTCTACGAGCAGTACTTC; d_gene: TRBD2; v_gene: TRBV28; j_gene: TRBJ2-7; abundance: many
CDR3aa: CASTSGGSYTDTQYF; CDR3nt: TGTGCCAGCACTAGCGGGGGGTCCTACACAGATACGCAGTATTTT; d_gene: TRBD2; v_gene: TRBV6-2/TRBV6-3; j_gene: TRBJ2-3; abundance: few
CDR3aa: CASGLWTGGQPQHF; CDR3nt: TGTGCTAGTGGTTTGTGGACAGGGGGTCAGCCCCAGCATTTT; d_gene: TRBD1; v_gene: TRBV12-5; j_gene: TRBJ1-5; abundance: -
CDR3aa: CASSPGTRNTDTQYF; CDR3nt: TGTGCCAGCAGCCCCGGGACTAGAAACACAGATACGCAGTATTTT; d_gene: TRBD2; v_gene: TRBV6-4; j_gene: TRBJ2-3; abundance: -
CDR3aa: CASSFKGAPTVNTEAFF; CDR3nt: TGTGCCAGCAGTTTTAAGGGGGCGCCAACCGTGAACACTGAAGCTTTCTTT; d_gene: TRBD1; v_gene: TRBV6-6; j_gene: TRBJ1-1; abundance: many
CDR3aa: CASSLAEGGEKLFF; CDR3nt: TGTGCCAGCAGCTTGGCGGAGGGTGGTGAAAAACTGTTTTTT; d_gene: -; v_gene: TRBV5-4; j_gene: TRBJ1-4; abundance: few
CDR3aa: CASSQVLNSYEQYF; CDR3nt: TGTGCCAGCAGCCAAGTGTTGAACTCCTACGAGCAGTACTTC; d_gene: -; v_gene: TRBV4-2; j_gene: TRBJ2-7; abundance: few
CDR3aa: CASSPQGQGSYEQYF; CDR3nt: TGTGCCAGCAGTCCACAGGGGCAGGGGTCCTACGAGCAGTACTTC; d_gene: TRBD1; v_gene: TRBV28; j_gene: TRBJ2-7; abundance: many
CDR3aa: CAISSASGNTIYF; CDR3nt: TGTGCCATCAGCTCAGCCTCTGGAAACACCATATATTTT; d_gene: -; v_gene: TRBV10-3; j_gene: TRBJ1-3; abundance: few
CDR3aa: CSARVPSSLEQFF; CDR3nt: TGCAGTGCTAGAGTTCCTAGCTCTTTGGAGCAGTTCTTC; d_gene: -; v_gene: TRBV20-1; j_gene: TRBJ2-1; abundance: many